One and the same sample provided the 5 T cell receptor beta chains below, sequenced in a study of shared clonotypes between healthy human individuals. Only in-frame clones appear in the TCRdb table, and some are missing; sequencing was by immunoSEQ multiplex PCR. The sample has some 2 million clones; roughly 94% are singletons. The sequenced material came from naive CD4+ T cells sorted from blood. Subset meaning: CD45RA+ positively selected. These receptors originate from a man in his late teens or twenties in good health.

The J gene is TRBJ2-7, the V gene TRBV5-1, with 10 positions matching TRBD1. V lost 7 bases and J lost 2; bases outside the gene matches: 3. The CDR3 spans 13 residues. Germline V gene data show CDR1 as SGHRS and CDR2 as YFSETQ. The CDR3 DNA reads TGCGCCAGCGGGACAGGGGATCCCTACGAGCAGTACTTC. Protein product: CASGTGDPYEQYF.

This clone was recorded once. The genes are TRBV6-1 and TRBJ2-2; D remains unclear. Deletions cut 0 bases from V and 4 bases from J, with 12 bases between. The length of the CDR3 is 16 residues. The germline V gene encodes CDR1 MNHNS and CDR2 SASEGT. The chain's CDR3 is CASSEAYVRPTGELFF. Here the CDR3 DNA reads TGTGCCAGCAGTGAAGCGTACGTCAGGCCCACCGGGGAGCTGTTTTTT.

V and J are TRBV28 and TRBJ1-2; 7 positions match TRBD1. CDR1 and CDR2 from the germline V gene are MDHEN and SYDVKM. The CDR3 covers 14 residues. With V trimmed by 9 bases and J by 3 bases, 10 bases remained unmatched. For the CDR3, the DNA is TGTGCCAGTAACCCCGGACAGGCTGACTATGGCTACACCTTC. Translated, it gives CASNPGQADYGYTF.

The chain links TRBV28 to TRBJ1-5; 8 nucleotides match TRBD1. With V trimmed by 11 bases and J by 6 bases, 6 bases remained unmatched. The germline V gene has CDR1 MDHEN and CDR2 SYDVKM. The CDR3 is 12 residues long. CDR3 in amino acids: CASGRGLQPQHF. The CDR3 DNA reads TGTGCCTCGGGCAGGGGGCTTCAGCCCCAGCATTTT.

To note about this clone: The same CDR3 arises from other DNA sequences in this sample as well. The chain is built from TRBV2 and TRBJ1-3; 7 bases align to TRBD1. J was trimmed by 4 bases and V by 5 bases; bases with no gene match: 2. Looked up from germline, CDR1 is SNHLY and CDR2 is FYNNEI. The CDR3 loop spans 13 amino acids. CDR3 in amino acids: CASSRDRGNTIYF. As DNA, the CDR3 is TGTGCCAGCAGTAGGGACAGAGGAAACACCATATATTTT.